These T cell receptor beta chains were read from a single sample in a study of T cell changes during pregnancy in multiple sclerosis. Here immunoSEQ multiplex PCR was the method, and the copy in TCRdb shows in-frame clones only, minus some. The sample has 75,000 to 95,000 clones; around 92% are singletons. The sequenced sample was peripheral blood, obtained after pregnancy. Source of these receptors: a female donor with multiple sclerosis, enrolled in a pregnancy study. The CDR3 runs from the conserved cysteine through the conserved F or W.

>TRBV5-1|TRBJ2-7|14
CASSSGLAGEPENF
>TRBV14|TRBJ2-1|18
CASSQDPLGEASYNEQFF
>TRBV6-1|TRBJ1-1|14
CASSQRGGNTEAFF
>TRBV10-3|TRBJ2-7|16
CAISVSGWGGSYEQYF
>TRBV7-9|TRBJ2-2|15
CASSLSGAYTGELFF
>TRBV5-6|TRBJ1-2|14
CASSPGQGANGYTF
>TRBV29-1|TRBJ2-3|15
CSVTTSGGAVDTQYF
>TRBV2|TRBJ1-2|15
CASSVAGKSNYGYTF
>TRBV10-2|TRBJ1-1|14
CASSDQGIMTEAFF
>TRBV18|TRBJ1-4|20
CASSPNRDRGTYATNEKLFF
>TRBV4-3|TRBJ2-2|15
CASSQGQLHTGELFF
>TRBV7-2|TRBJ2-7|16
CASSSASSGESYEQYF
>TRBV19|TRBJ1-1|17
CASSIGGGRFMNTEAFF
>TRBV19|TRBJ1-4|16
CASRHRGQGSNEKLFF
>TRBV5-8|TRBJ2-1|12
CASSTQYNEQFF
>TRBV6-1|TRBJ2-1|14
CASSGGGNYNEQFF
>TRBV29-1|TRBJ1-2|12
CSTPGQGSGYTF
>TRBV5-1|TRBJ2-3|14
CASSLARGADTQYF
>TRBV5-1|TRBJ2-1|13
CASSILVSNEQFF
>TRBV2|TRBJ1-5|14
CASADRDSNQPQHF
>TRBV7-2|TRBJ1-2|14
CASSSPGTGNGYTF
>TRBV5-1|TRBJ1-2|13
CASSLELTYGYTF
>TRBV4-3|TRBJ1-3|16
CASSHPQGHSGNTIYF
>TRBV15|TRBJ1-5|19
CATSRDLSNRVYSNQPQHF
>TRBV6-5|TRBJ2-7|16
CASSYSGTSGSYEQYF
>TRBV7-8|TRBJ1-6|15
CASSPYGTSNSPLHF
>TRBV19|TRBJ2-5|16
CASSIPSGSYTETQYF
>TRBV6-1|TRBJ2-1|14
CASSVTGSYNEQFF
>TRBV7-2|TRBJ2-7|14
CASSPGTGVERQYF
>TRBV7-9|TRBJ2-7|13
CASSPDLRGEQYF
>TRBV6-1|TRBJ2-7|15
CASSPGLDRVYEQYF
>TRBV9|TRBJ1-3|16
CASSLRLGDSGNTIYF
>TRBV4-3|TRBJ1-1|15
CASSQQDRVGTEAFF
>TRBV5-1|TRBJ2-1|15
CASSFSGSSYNEQFF
>TRBV6-1|TRBJ1-3|15
CASSDNGGGGNTIYF
>TRBV5-1|TRBJ1-4|14
CASSLSATNEKLFF
>TRBV10-3|TRBJ1-3|16
CAISEVGLWAGGTIYF
>TRBV6-5|TRBJ2-3|16
CASSYSRGLSTDTQYF
>TRBV7-7|TRBJ2-3|12
CASSSGGDTQYF
>TRBV7-5|TRBJ1-1|15
CVRSLGRRGYTEAFF
>TRBV30|TRBJ2-7|14
CAWSVGGSSYEQYF
>TRBV5-6|TRBJ1-6|16
CASSLPGGSYNSPLHF
>TRBV19|TRBJ2-7|13
CASSADRSYEQYF